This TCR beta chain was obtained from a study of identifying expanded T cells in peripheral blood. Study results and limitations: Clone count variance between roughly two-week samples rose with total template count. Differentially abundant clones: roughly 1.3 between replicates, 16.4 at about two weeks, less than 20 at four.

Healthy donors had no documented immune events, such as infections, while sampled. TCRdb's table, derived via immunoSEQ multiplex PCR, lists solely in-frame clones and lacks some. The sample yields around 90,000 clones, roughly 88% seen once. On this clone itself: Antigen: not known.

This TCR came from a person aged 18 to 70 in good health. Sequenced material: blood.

The CDR3 protein is CASSLMTVSGYEQYF. CDR3 nucleotides: TGTGCCAGCAGCTTAATGACGGTTTCTGGATACGAGCAGTACTTC. This chain joins TRBV7-3 and TRBJ2-7; unclear D gene. Germline lookup yields CDR1 SGHTA and CDR2 FQGTGA. This CDR3 region has 15 residues. Trimming took off 1 base at V and 4 bases at J, with 14 bases between the two ends.